This record concerns one T cell receptor beta chain sequence. This clonotype was recorded a few times. The specificity of this receptor is unknown. Base qualities were left out, and no much larger clone turns up one base away. The entry originates in a study of T-cell memory formation after mild COVID-19 (dated by TCRdb to the early 2020s). As for the study more broadly: Most TCR sequence clusters were specific to one of the two donors. Two young, previously healthy adult volunteers, one female and one male, were included in the cohort. Longitudinal TCRalpha and TCRbeta repertoire sequencing tracked T-cell clones expanding and contracting after mild COVID-19 in two donors. Study-wide conclusions, independent of this receptor: SARS-CoV-2 specificity of the second-wave clones peaking on day 37 was not confirmed. From day 15 to 85, contracting clones showed balanced CD4/CD8 phenotypes, whereas a second wave of clones that expanded from day 15 to 37 leaned towards CD4+. Some responding clones were detected in pre-infection memory, suggesting pre-existing cross-reactive memory T cells joined the SARS-CoV-2 response. Contracting CD4+ clones turned up mainly in the CM and EM memory subsets, whereas EMRA was where CD8+ clones were enriched. Only two mild cases were covered in the study, and larger cohorts including severe cases with pre-infection samples were considered necessary.

PBMCs were isolated by Ficoll-Paque density gradient centrifugation. Trimming accounts for 2 bases at V and 3 bases at J, while the number of junction bases matched to no gene is 6. CDR1 and CDR2 are read off the germline V gene as SGHVS and FQNEAQ. Spanning cysteine to phenylalanine, the CDR3 consists of 15 amino acids. Only CDR3 DNA is held: 45 bases, read in frame from base 1. These reads were obtained on an Illumina NovaSeq 6000. TCRalpha and TCRbeta cDNA libraries were built by 5'RACE with constant-segment primers, adding sample barcodes and unique molecular identifiers. RNA was extracted from every sample with Trizol reagent. The libraries were amplified in two PCR steps, and the second step added a second sample barcode and Illumina TruSeq adapters. Libraries were sequenced on an Illumina NovaSeq with 2 x 150 bp paired-end reads. Concerning the study's data processing: Demultiplexing of reads and collapsing into UMI-guided consensus sequences were performed with migec v1.2.7. Using mixcr v2.1.11, the UMI consensuses were aligned to TRA and TRB V and J templates and assembled into clonotypes. A clonotype was counted as expanded or contracted only when both edgeR and NoisET called the clonotype significant, with the noise models trained on biological replicates. edgeR calls used a false discovery rate-adjusted p below 0.01 and a log2 fold-change threshold of 1. As an exploratory analysis of dynamics, max-normalized trajectories of the 1000 most abundant clonotypes were examined with PCA combined with hierarchical clustering. Each responding clone was given a CD4 or CD8 phenotype based on the CD4+ and CD8+ repertoires, which had been sequenced separately. TCRdb itself trimmed the public reads at Q25 with fastp, ran MiXCR and retained productive beta chains. Rows matching on CDR3 protein sequence are summarized as one entry with the most common DNA and genes. The V and J calls here are based on TCRdb, not the publication. The sample records about 340,000 distinct CDR3 sequences, approximately 15% of which are singletons. The ten largest clones take up under 25% of the sample.

The clonotype was recovered from a young man who had mild COVID-19 (a few samples of this study predate the infection). The sample titles of this study are shuffled in the database, so cell type and time point are left out; the donor was told from shared clones. The chain is assembled from TRBV7-8 and TRBJ2-7; a stretch of 8 junction bases matches TRBD2. Sequencing was carried out using PBMCs or a T cell subset sorted from them (not recorded which). The CDR3 corresponds to CASSLNSGLGYEQYF. In nucleotides, the sequence is TGTGCCAGCAGCTTAAACTCGGGACTAGGCTACGAGCAGTACTTC. This CDR3, with the reference TRBV7-8 and TRBJ2-7 proteins standing in past its ends, gives the full variable domain GAGVSQSPRYKVAKRGQDVALRCDPISGHVSLFWYQQALGQGPEFLTYFQNEAQLDKSGLPSDRFFAERPEGSVSTLKIQRTQQEDSAVYLCASSLNSGLGYEQYFGPGTRLTVT.